This T cell receptor (beta chain) was found in a study of blood T cell repertoires in COVID-19. The CDR3 contains 11 residues. CDR1 GTSNPN and CDR2 SVGIG come from the germline V gene (reference sequence). V was trimmed by 3 bases and J by 5 bases, leaving 8 bases between them. This clone appeared once. Profiling relied on immunoSEQ multiplex PCR, and the TCRdb table lists in-frame clones only, not all of them. This sample has 350,000 or so clones, with more than 70% found just once. Input material: PBMCs or T cells enriched from blood (not recorded which). The sequence derives from a woman aged 30 to 39 who had been exposed to COVID-19. This chain joins TRBV30 and TRBJ2-7; perhaps TRBD1 as D (6 bases). The CDR3 sequence is CAWRNRDEQYF. For the CDR3, the DNA is TGTGCCTGGAGGAACAGGGACGAGCAGTACTTC.